The clone carrying this T cell receptor (beta chain) was seen once. Authors' analysis steps: Reference gene primers were amplified, and this amplification served to estimate nucleated cell counts. Sequencing was performed with immunoSEQ multiplex PCR; in TCRdb, only in-frame clones are kept and a portion is missing. From that table come the V and J calls and clone size; the DNA was used to work out D and trimming. The sample holds some 47,000 clones; 89% are singletons and the top ten take roughly 5.3%. This sample was taken from a study of blood T cell repertoires in COVID-19. Overall study: Specimens from acute and convalescent COVID-19 originated in the United States, Italy and Spain. The cDNA or gDNA used as material had been derived from T cells, B-cell-depleted T cells, or PBMCs.

The CDR3 is 14 amino acids. J gave up 7 bases and V 5 bases, and 8 bases lay outside the gene matches. CDR1 is LNHNV and CDR2 is YYDKDF in the germline V gene (reference sequence). Sequencing used peripheral blood. The V gene is TRBV15, the J gene TRBJ1-1; TRBD1 aligns across 9 bases. The receptor's source is a man aged 60 to 75 with active COVID-19. CDR3 in amino acids: CATSLDRGKGEAFF. The CDR3 DNA reads as TGTGCCACCAGCCTGGACAGGGGAAAGGGTGAAGCTTTCTTT.